The clone carrying this TCR beta chain was found once. The antigen remains unidentified. This entry is derived from a study of CD8+ T cells in alopecia areata. It was cDNA, reverse transcribed from extracted RNA, that served as the sequencing template. Some clones are missing from TCRdb's copy, which holds only in-frame ones; the method was immunoSEQ multiplex PCR. The sample shows fewer than 250,000 clones, under 80% of them seen only once. Described treatment: oral pan-JAK inhibitor, 5-10 mg twice daily. In alopecia areata patients, both lesional scalp punch biopsies and peripheral blood were collected. Separation by sorting yielded CD4+ and CD8+ T cells from PBMCs. Points from the study as a whole: Among the top 100, expanded CD8+ clones were significantly decreased by tofacitinib, as was scalp clonality. For lesional scalp, especially alopecia totalis/universalis, clonality was higher than in normal scalp.

Germline V CDR1 and CDR2: ENHRY, SYGVKD. This CDR3 spans 12 amino acids. Trimming removed 4 bases at V and 3 bases at J, with 6 bases between. This TCR was recovered from a human donor with alopecia areata. The material sequenced was CD4+ T cells sorted from blood, taken around week 50, from a patient treated with tofacitinib. The genes are TRBV10-3 and TRBJ1-1, with TRBD1 as a possible D gene (5 bases). The CDR3 sequence is CAISGGDTEAFF. CDR3 DNA: TGTGCCATCAGTGGGGGGGACACTGAAGCTTTCTTT.